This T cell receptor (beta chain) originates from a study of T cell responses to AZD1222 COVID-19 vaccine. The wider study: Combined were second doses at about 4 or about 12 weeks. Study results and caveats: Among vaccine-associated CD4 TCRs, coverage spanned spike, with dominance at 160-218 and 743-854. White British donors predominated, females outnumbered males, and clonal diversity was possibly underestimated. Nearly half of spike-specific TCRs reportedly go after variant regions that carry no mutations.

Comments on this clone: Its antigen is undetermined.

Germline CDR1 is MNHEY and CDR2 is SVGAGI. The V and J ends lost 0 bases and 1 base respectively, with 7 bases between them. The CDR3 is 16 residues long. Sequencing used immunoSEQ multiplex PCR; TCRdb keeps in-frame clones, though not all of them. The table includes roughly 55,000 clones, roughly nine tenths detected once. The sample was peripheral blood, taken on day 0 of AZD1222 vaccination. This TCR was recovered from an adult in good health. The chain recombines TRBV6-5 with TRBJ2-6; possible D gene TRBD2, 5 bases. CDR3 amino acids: CASSYSGGSGANVLTF. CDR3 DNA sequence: TGTGCCAGCAGTTACTCAGGAGGATCTGGGGCCAACGTCCTGACTTTC.